A selection of T cell receptor beta chains follows, all from one sample in a study of T cells after yellow fever vaccination. TCRdb independently ran MiXCR on the 5' RACE reads; one entry per CDR3 protein. The sample lists under 550,000 distinct CDR3 sequences; 20% to 25% were seen once. The sequenced sample was PBMCs, obtained less than 25 days after the first yellow fever vaccination. The receptors were sampled from a young man who received the YFV17D yellow fever vaccine. Each CDR3 is given with its conserved first and last residue. D genes are given only for firm matches. Size values are once, few and many counts, or a class for expanded clones, and some rows have none.

d_call | j_call | clone_size | v_call | cdr3_aa | cdr3_nt
- | TRBJ2-7 | few | TRBV4-1 | CASSPAGRVVRWEQYF | TGCGCCAGCAGCCCTGCAGGGCGGGTAGTTCGGTGGGAGCAGTACTTC
- | TRBJ2-3 | - | TRBV2 | CATSPGPGTQYF | TGTGCCACCAGCCCAGGACCGGGTACGCAGTATTTT
- | TRBJ1-2 | - | TRBV7-9 | CASSGEDGRRSLSGYTF | TGTGCCAGCAGCGGAGAGGACGGACGGCGTAGCCTCTCCGGCTACACCTTC
TRBD1 | TRBJ2-5 | - | TRBV28 | CASSFPFWEGGGETQYF | TGTGCCAGCAGTTTCCCTTTTTGGGAAGGGGGCGGGGAGACCCAGTACTTC
- | TRBJ1-2 | few | TRBV5-6 | CASSPDAGGYTF | TGTGCCAGCAGCCCGGATGCCGGTGGCTACACCTTC
- | TRBJ2-1 | few | TRBV24-1 | CATSDSMGSTYNEQFF | TGTGCCACCAGTGATTCTATGGGGAGCACCTACAATGAGCAGTTCTTC
TRBD2 | TRBJ2-7 | few | TRBV4-3 | CASSRSRGVSSYEQYF | TGCGCCAGCAGCCGTTCCCGGGGGGTATCGTCCTACGAGCAGTACTTC
TRBD1 | TRBJ1-2 | - | TRBV5-4 | CASSYPGQGGGYTF | TGTGCCAGCAGCTATCCGGGACAGGGGGGTGGCTACACCTTC
TRBD2 | TRBJ2-3 | few | TRBV29-1 | CSVSRLAGGPVGTDTQYF | TGCAGCGTCTCACGACTAGCGGGGGGGCCGGTCGGCACAGATACGCAGTATTTT
- | TRBJ1-5 | many | TRBV5-1 | CASSLVAGTNQPQHF | TGCGCCAGCAGCTTGGTAGCAGGGACGAACCAGCCCCAGCATTTT
- | TRBJ2-2 | - | TRBV7-6 | CASGIVAGTGELFF | TGTGCCAGCGGAATAGTAGCAGGGACCGGGGAGCTGTTTTTT
- | TRBJ2-1 | - | TRBV21-1 | CASSRPRGHFVYNEQFF | TGTGCCAGCAGCCGACCCAGGGGGCACTTTGTCTACAATGAGCAGTTCTTC
- | TRBJ1-5 | - | TRBV28 | CASSLWGGNQPQHF | TGTGCCAGCAGTTTATGGGGAGGCAATCAGCCCCAGCATTTT
TRBD2 | TRBJ2-1 | - | TRBV4-3 | CASSQASGGLDEQFF | TGCGCCAGCAGCCAAGCTAGCGGGGGCCTGGATGAGCAGTTCTTC
- | TRBJ2-2 | few | TRBV6-5 | CASSYAYTGELFF | TGTGCCAGCAGTTACGCATACACCGGGGAGCTGTTTTTT
- | TRBJ1-2 | few | TRBV24-1 | CATSDITGYNGYTF | TGTGCCACCAGTGATATAACAGGGTATAATGGCTACACCTTC
- | TRBJ1-1 | few | TRBV15 | CATSADRKEAFF | TGTGCCACCAGCGCAGACCGAAAAGAAGCTTTCTTT
- | TRBJ2-3 | many | TRBV5-1 | CASSFTDTQYF | TGTGCCAGCAGCTTTACAGATACGCAGTATTTT
- | TRBJ1-5 | few | TRBV19 | CASSSLRRNQPQHF | TGTGCCAGTAGTAGTTTGCGAAGAAATCAGCCCCAGCATTTT
TRBD2 | TRBJ2-3 | - | TRBV24-1 | CATSDRGDTKYF | TGTGCCACCAGTGATCGGGGGGATACGAAGTATTTT
- | TRBJ2-3 | - | TRBV4-1 | CASSQDRPTGGAGGPRNTQYF | TGCGCCAGCAGCCAAGATCGCCCCACAGGGGGGGCGGGGGGGCCACGAAATACGCAGTATTTT
- | TRBJ1-2 | - | TRBV24-1 | CATSDLPSKGGYTF | TGTGCCACCAGTGATTTGCCCTCAAAGGGAGGCTACACCTTC
- | TRBJ2-5 | many | TRBV7-6 | CASSLAQKSETQYF | TGTGCCAGCAGCTTAGCGCAGAAATCGGAGACCCAGTACTTC
TRBD1 | TRBJ2-1 | few | TRBV11-2 | CASRQGAYNEQFF | TGTGCCAGCCGACAGGGGGCTTACAATGAGCAGTTCTTC
- | TRBJ2-3 | - | TRBV5-1 | CASSLVDYTDTQYF | TGCGCCAGCAGCTTAGTTGACTACACAGATACGCAGTATTTT
- | TRBJ2-5 | many | TRBV5-4 | CASSLDLGQETQYF | TGTGCCAGCAGCTTGGACTTAGGGCAAGAGACCCAGTACTTC
- | TRBJ1-1 | - | TRBV6-5 | CASSYLGLGTEAFF | TGTGCCAGCAGTTACTTGGGGTTGGGCACTGAAGCTTTCTTT
- | TRBJ2-2 | many | TRBV7-2 | CASSRTVDTGELFF | TGTGCCAGCAGCCGGACGGTGGACACCGGGGAGCTGTTTTTT
- | TRBJ2-7 | - | TRBV27 | CASSSPSLGGFEQYF | TGTGCCAGCAGTTCACCCTCTTTAGGGGGTTTCGAGCAGTACTTC
- | TRBJ2-2 | - | TRBV6-4 | CASSLGQSTGELFF | TGTGCCAGCAGCCTCGGACAGTCAACCGGGGAGCTGTTTTTT
- | TRBJ2-3 | few | TRBV15 | CATSRDRPGTQYF | TGTGCCACCAGCAGAGATAGACCTGGTACGCAGTATTTT
- | TRBJ1-2 | - | TRBV7-3 | CASRGEDYGYTF | TGTGCCAGCAGGGGGGAGGACTATGGCTACACCTTC
TRBD2 | TRBJ2-5 | - | TRBV20-1 | CSARSPAGNQETQYF | TGCAGTGCTAGAAGCCCAGCGGGAAACCAAGAGACCCAGTACTTC
- | TRBJ2-5 | many | TRBV12-3/TRBV12-4 | CASSLEGFQETQYF | TGTGCCAGCAGTTTAGAGGGGTTTCAAGAGACCCAGTACTTC
- | TRBJ1-1 | - | TRBV10-1 | CASKLQMNTEAFF | TGCGCCAGCAAACTTCAGATGAACACTGAAGCTTTCTTT
- | TRBJ1-5 | - | TRBV7-2 | CASSLVELGNQPQHF | TGTGCCAGCAGCTTAGTAGAGTTGGGCAATCAGCCCCAGCATTTT
- | TRBJ2-1 | few | TRBV14 | CASSPFAGQGYNEQFF | TGTGCCAGCAGCCCGTTTGCTGGGCAAGGCTACAATGAGCAGTTCTTC
- | TRBJ1-5 | - | TRBV20-1 | CSASIPGGNQPQHF | TGCAGTGCTAGTATCCCGGGCGGCAATCAGCCCCAGCATTTT
- | TRBJ1-2 | - | TRBV12-3/TRBV12-4 | CASRPQGIDGYTF | TGTGCCAGCAGGCCACAGGGAATTGATGGCTACACCTTC
TRBD1 | TRBJ2-1 | - | TRBV7-2 | CASSPQAGTGPYNEQFF | TGTGCCAGCAGCCCCCAGGCCGGGACAGGGCCATACAATGAGCAGTTCTTC
- | TRBJ1-1 | - | TRBV29-1 | CSVWNLAFF | TGCAGCGTTTGGAATTTGGCTTTCTTT
- | TRBJ2-1 | - | TRBV2 | CASSVAEQFF | TGTGCCAGCAGTGTGGCAGAGCAGTTCTTC
- | TRBJ1-6 | few | TRBV7-8 | CASSPPHDSPLHF | TGTGCCAGCAGCCCACCACATGATTCACCCCTCCACTTT